The clone carrying this T cell receptor (beta chain) was counted between two and nine times. What it binds is not known. This record comes from a study of beta chain features in type 1 diabetes. Study-wide points: Healthy donors had naive, central memory and Treg TCRB repertoires that appeared less similar than those seen among patients. A cDNA-based sequencing approach could over-represent cells with high TCR expression. Short templates might get an advantage during PCR, and this would be equal in patients and controls.

J was trimmed by 1 base and V by 8 bases; bases with no gene match: 2. The germline V gene encodes CDR1 GTSNPN and CDR2 SVGIG (reference sequence). This CDR3 is 13 amino acids long. Since all of the isolated RNA was reverse transcribed, expressed TCRB transcripts were what got sequenced. Profiling relied on immunoSEQ multiplex PCR, and the TCRdb table lists in-frame clones only, not all of them. The table has fewer than 350,000 clones, 15% to 20% seen once. V gene TRBV30 combines with J gene TRBJ2-3; TRBD2 matches 11 bases. This sequence originates from a woman under 30 in good health. The source material was naive CD4+ T cells from blood. CDR3 amino acids: CAKLAGGTDTQYF. Here the CDR3 DNA reads TGTGCCAAACTAGCGGGAGGCACAGATACGCAGTATTTT.